This T cell receptor beta chain was captured by sequencing in a study of OX40 agonist ivuxolimab in advanced cancers. Study context: Patients were treated with ivuxolimab, an agonistic anti-OX40 (CD134) antibody. Melanoma, hepatocellular carcinoma, head and neck or renal cell cancer occurred in dose-escalation patients.

Profiled with immunoSEQ multiplex PCR; TCRdb holds only in-frame clones, not every one. The sample comprises some 58,000 clones, around nine tenths of which are singletons, and about 0.63% rests with the top ten. CDR1 and CDR2 from the germline V gene are GTSNPN and SVGIG (reference sequence). This CDR3 has 13 residues. V lost 5 bases to trimming and J lost 4 bases, with 14 bases between them. The sequence was obtained from an adult with an advanced solid tumor such as melanoma, head and neck, liver or kidney cancer. This sequence joins TRBV30 and TRBJ1-2; tentative D call: TRBD1 (5 bases). This specimen was CD4+ or CD8+ T cells sorted from blood, taken in a trial of the OX40 agonist ivuxolimab. CDR3 protein: CAWALGTAYGYTF. CDR3 DNA sequence: TGTGCCTGGGCCCTCGGGACCGCCTATGGCTACACCTTC.